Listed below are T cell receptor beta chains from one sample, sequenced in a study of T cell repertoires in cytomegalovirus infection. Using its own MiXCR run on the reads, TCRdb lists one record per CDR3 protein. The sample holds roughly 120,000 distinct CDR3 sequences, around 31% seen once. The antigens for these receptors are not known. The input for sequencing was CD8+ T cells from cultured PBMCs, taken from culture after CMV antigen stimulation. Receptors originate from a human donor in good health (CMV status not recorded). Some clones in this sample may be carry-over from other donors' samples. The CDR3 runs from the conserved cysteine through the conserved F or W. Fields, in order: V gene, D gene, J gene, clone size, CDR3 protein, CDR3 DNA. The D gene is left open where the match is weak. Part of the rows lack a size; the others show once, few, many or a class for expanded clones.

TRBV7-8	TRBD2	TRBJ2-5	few	CASSLVPSGGPRETQYF	TGTGCCAGCAGCTTAGTCCCTAGCGGGGGGCCGAGGGAGACCCAGTACTTC
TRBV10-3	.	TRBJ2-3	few	CAISLTETSTDTQYF	TGTGCCATCAGCCTGACAGAGACTAGCACAGATACGCAGTATTTT
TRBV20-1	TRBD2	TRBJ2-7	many	CSARPGASGASYEQYF	TGCAGTGCTAGACCCGGCGCTAGCGGAGCATCCTACGAGCAGTACTTC
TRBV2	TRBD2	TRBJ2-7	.	CARSGGESSYEQYF	TGTGCCAGATCGGGGGGGGAGAGCTCCTACGAGCAGTACTTC
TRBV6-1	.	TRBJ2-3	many	CASSEWAGFDTQYF	TGTGCCAGCAGTGAATGGGCAGGGTTTGATACGCAGTATTTT
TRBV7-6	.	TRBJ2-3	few	CASSPNHRGTDTQYF	TGTGCCAGCAGCCCGAACCATCGTGGAACAGATACGCAGTATTTT
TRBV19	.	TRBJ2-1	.	CASTPGTEVYNEQFF	TGTGCCAGTACCCCTGGAACAGAAGTATACAATGAGCAGTTCTTC
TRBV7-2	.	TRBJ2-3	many	CASSLLAPPDTQYF	TGTGCCAGCAGCTTATTGGCCCCCCCAGATACGCAGTATTTT
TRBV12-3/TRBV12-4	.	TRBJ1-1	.	CASSLSTRNTEAFF	TGTGCCAGCAGTTTATCGACCAGGAACACTGAAGCTTTCTTT
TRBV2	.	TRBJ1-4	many	CASSDRQIGEKLFF	TGTGCCAGCAGTGACAGGCAAATAGGCGAAAAACTGTTTTTT
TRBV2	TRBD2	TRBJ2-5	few	CASSEAWTSERETQYF	TGTGCCAGCAGTGAAGCGTGGACTAGCGAGAGGGAGACCCAGTACTTC
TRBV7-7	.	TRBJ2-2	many	CASSPGPRGELFF	TGTGCCAGCAGCCCCGGACCGCGAGGGGAGCTGTTTTTT
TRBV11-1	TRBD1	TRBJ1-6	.	CASSLARTGYNSPLHF	TGTGCCAGCAGCTTAGCCCGGACAGGGTATAATTCACCCCTCCACTTT
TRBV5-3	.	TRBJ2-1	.	CASSLLQSSYNEQFF	TGTGCCAGCAGCTTGCTACAGAGCTCCTACAATGAGCAGTTCTTC
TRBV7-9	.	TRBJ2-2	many	CASSHTLTGELFF	TGTGCCAGCAGCCACACTCTTACCGGGGAGCTGTTTTTT
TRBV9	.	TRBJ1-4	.	CASAGLDSATNEKLFF	TGTGCCAGCGCGGGACTTGACTCGGCAACTAATGAAAAACTGTTTTTT
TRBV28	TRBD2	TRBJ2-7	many	CASSFEGSSGGSSYEQYF	TGTGCCAGCAGTTTCGAGGGCTCTAGCGGGGGTAGCTCCTACGAGCAGTACTTC
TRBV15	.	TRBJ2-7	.	CATSGTQTSYEQYF	TGTGCCACCAGCGGCACACAGACATCCTACGAGCAGTACTTC
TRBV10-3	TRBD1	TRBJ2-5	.	CARVFERGPGETQYF	TGTGCCAGAGTTTTTGAGAGGGGGCCCGGCGAGACCCAGTACTTC
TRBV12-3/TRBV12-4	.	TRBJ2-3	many	CASSAGQSTDTQYF	TGTGCCAGCAGTGCCGGACAGAGCACAGATACGCAGTATTTT
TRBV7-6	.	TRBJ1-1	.	CASSPTVARVEFMNTEAFF	TGTGCCAGCAGCCCCACGGTGGCCAGGGTAGAATTCATGAACACTGAAGCTTTCTTT
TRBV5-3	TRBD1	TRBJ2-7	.	CARSCTGTDYEQYF	TGTGCCAGAAGCTGCACCGGGACAGACTACGAGCAGTACTTC
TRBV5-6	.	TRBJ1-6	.	CASSDVRDDSPLHF	TGTGCCAGCAGCGACGTCAGGGATGATTCACCCCTCCACTTT
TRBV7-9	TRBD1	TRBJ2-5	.	CASSLSRGRETQYF	TGTGCCAGCAGCTTGAGCAGGGGGCGAGAGACCCAGTACTTC
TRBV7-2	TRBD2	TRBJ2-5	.	CASSPILAGGPSGETQYF	TGTGCCAGCAGCCCAATCCTAGCGGGGGGGCCGTCCGGCGAGACCCAGTACTTC
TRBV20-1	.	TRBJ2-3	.	CSARDLKELTDTQYF	TGCAGTGCTAGAGATCTGAAAGAGCTCACAGATACGCAGTATTTT
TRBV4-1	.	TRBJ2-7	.	CASSQDRGGAREQYF	TGCGCCAGCAGCCAAGATCGCGGCGGGGCAAGGGAGCAGTACTTC
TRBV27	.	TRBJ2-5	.	CASSLAREETQYF	TGTGCCAGCAGTTTAGCACGGGAAGAGACCCAGTACTTC
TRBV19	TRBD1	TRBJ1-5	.	CASSMPGQGRQPQHF	TGTGCCAGTAGTATGCCGGGACAGGGGCGCCAGCCCCAGCATTTT
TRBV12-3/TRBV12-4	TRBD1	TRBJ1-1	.	CASSLGRTGSGAFF	TGTGCCAGCAGTTTAGGAAGGACAGGGTCAGGAGCTTTCTTT
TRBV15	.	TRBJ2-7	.	CATSSSRTGDYEQYF	TGTGCCACCAGCAGTTCAAGGACGGGGGACTACGAGCAGTACTTC
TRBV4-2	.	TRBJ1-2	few	CASSQDFAGDGYTF	TGTGCCAGCAGCCAAGATTTCGCAGGGGATGGCTACACCTTC
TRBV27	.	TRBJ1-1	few	CASRVRSGVTEAFF	TGTGCCAGCAGAGTCCGTTCGGGCGTCACTGAAGCTTTCTTT
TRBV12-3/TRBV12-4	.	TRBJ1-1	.	CASSLVGAGAFF	TGTGCCAGCAGTTTAGTCGGGGCTGGGGCTTTCTTT
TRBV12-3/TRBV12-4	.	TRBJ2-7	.	CASSFDLSYEQYF	TGTGCCAGCAGTTTTGACCTCTCCTACGAGCAGTACTTC
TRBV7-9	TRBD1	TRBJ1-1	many	CASSPRTGADTEAFF	TGTGCCAGCAGCCCTCGGACAGGGGCGGACACTGAAGCTTTCTTT
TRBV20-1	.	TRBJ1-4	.	CSARIPTNEKLFF	TGCAGTGCAAGGATTCCAACTAATGAAAAACTGTTTTTT
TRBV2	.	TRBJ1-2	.	CASSEGPGPYGYTF	TGTGCCAGCAGTGAAGGCCCGGGCCCCTATGGCTACACCTTC
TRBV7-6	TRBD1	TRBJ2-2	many	CASSPGTGVPVGELFF	TGTGCCAGCAGCCCCGGGACAGGGGTCCCAGTGGGGGAGCTGTTTTTT
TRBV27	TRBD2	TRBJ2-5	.	CASSGWPGGQETQYF	TGTGCCAGCAGTGGCTGGCCGGGGGGCCAAGAGACCCAGTACTTC
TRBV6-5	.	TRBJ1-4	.	CASSTDRLPGKLFF	TGTGCCAGCAGTACAGACAGGCTCCCGGGAAAACTGTTTTTT
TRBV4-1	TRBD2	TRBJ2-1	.	CASSSSGGAMEQFF	TGCGCCAGCAGCTCCAGCGGGGGGGCCATGGAGCAGTTCTTC
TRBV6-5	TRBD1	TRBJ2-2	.	CASSYSGGVTGELFF	TGTGCCAGCAGTTATTCAGGGGGCGTGACCGGGGAGCTGTTTTTT
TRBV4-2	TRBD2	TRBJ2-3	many	CASSLAGGREDTQYF	TGTGCCAGCAGCCTAGCGGGGGGGCGGGAAGATACGCAGTATTTT
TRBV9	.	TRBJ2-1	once	CASSVEAGGFNEQFF	TGTGCCAGCAGCGTAGAGGCAGGAGGATTTAATGAGCAGTTCTTC
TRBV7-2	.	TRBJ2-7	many	CASSLPLVPYEQYF	TGTGCCAGCAGCCTCCCTCTTGTGCCCTACGAGCAGTACTTC
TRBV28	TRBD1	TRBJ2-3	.	CASSSGQGSGADTQYF	TGTGCCAGCAGTTCGGGACAGGGCTCTGGTGCAGATACGCAGTATTTT
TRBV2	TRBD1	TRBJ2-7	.	CASRILQGVLSEQYF	TGTGCCAGCAGGATCCTACAGGGGGTATTGAGCGAGCAGTACTTC
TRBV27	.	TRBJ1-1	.	CASSPIDKNTEAFF	TGTGCCAGCAGTCCCATTGACAAGAACACTGAAGCTTTCTTT
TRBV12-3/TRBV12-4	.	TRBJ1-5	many	CASSLAEAATSNQPQHF	TGTGCCAGCAGTTTAGCGGAGGCAGCTACTAGCAATCAGCCCCAGCATTTT